This TCR beta chain was identified in a study of blood T cells in healthy people across ages. Researchers report isolating at least 6.5 million PBMCs per sample. Total RNA, at least 5 micrograms per sample, was extracted from PBMCs. From germline, CDR1 is MDHEN and CDR2 SYDVKM. CDR3 length: 16 amino acids. V lost 3 bases and J 0 bases, leaving 9 bases between the germline ends. In this sample, this clonotype turned up a few times. As yet, its antigen is unknown. The second PCR ran roughly 7 to 12 cycles with a sample-barcoded 5' primer and J-beta primers. MiXCR was run by TCRdb on the 5' RACE reads, yielding one entry per CDR3 protein. The sample lists more than 700,000 distinct CDR3 sequences; more than 35% were seen once. The study, taken as a whole, reports: Diversity of TCR beta correlated strongly with naive T cell percentage. Estimates drawn from one million T cells were deemed to understate diversity.

The chain links TRBV28 to TRBJ2-6; weak D call: TRBD1 (6 bases). The sequencing input was blood. This clonotype was obtained from a man older than 75 in good health. DNA for the CDR3: TGTGCCAGCAGTTTTCGAGGGGGCTCTGGGGCCAACGTCCTGACTTTC. Residues: CASSFRGGSGANVLTF.